This T cell receptor (beta chain) was profiled in a study of blood T cell repertoires in COVID-19. Across the whole study: Specimens from acute and convalescent COVID-19 originated in the United States, Italy and Spain. In each case, the material was cDNA or gDNA derived from T cells, B-cell-depleted T cells, or PBMCs.

The length of the CDR3 is 13 residues. Germline V gene data show CDR1 as SGHTS and CDR2 as YDEGEE. The V gene lost 2 bases and the J gene lost 5 bases, with 8 bases spanning the gap. This clone was seen once. In the authors' methods: Amplified reference gene primers provided the basis for estimating nucleated cell counts. Using immunoSEQ multiplex PCR, the repertoire was profiled, and TCRdb retains in-frame clones only, with some absent. That table supplies the V and J calls and clone size; D and trimming were determined from the DNA. The repertoire holds about 120,000 clones, over 75% seen once, with around 1.5% in the top ten.

Sequenced input: peripheral blood. This receptor was identified in a man in his forties or fifties with acute or convalescent COVID-19. This chain joins TRBV5-8 and TRBJ1-5; no reliable D call. In DNA form, the CDR3 reads TGTGCCAGCAGCTTATTATCAGATCAGCCCCAGCATTTT. This encodes CASSLLSDQPQHF.